This T cell receptor beta chain comes out of a study of beta chain features in type 1 diabetes. This clone was detected a few times. Germline CDR1 reads SEHNR; CDR2 reads FQNEAQ (reference sequence). This CDR3 spans 14 amino acids. V was shortened by 3 bases and J by 8 bases, with 16 bases between the two germline ends. The sequenced template was cDNA made from the entire isolated RNA. Clones were sequenced by immunoSEQ multiplex PCR, and TCRdb holds only the in-frame ones, with some missing. The sample lists tens of thousands of clones; roughly 34% were seen once. Stem cell-like memory, regulatory, central memory and naive CD4+ cells were sorted via CD45RO/CCR7/CD25/CD127/CD95/CD27.

The chain is built from TRBV7-9 and TRBJ1-2, with D hard to call. Sequences were obtained from stem cell memory CD4+ T cells from blood. The sequence derives from a young woman in good health. This chain's CDR3 is CASSFSGRTIGYTF. As DNA, the CDR3 is TGTGCCAGCAGCTTTTCCGGGAGGACTATAGGCTACACCTTC.